The clone carrying this T cell receptor (beta chain) was counted once. The sample is drawn from a study of blood T cell repertoires in COVID-19. Study in general: From the United States, Italy and Spain came samples of acute and convalescent COVID-19. In each case, the material was cDNA or gDNA derived from T cells, B-cell-depleted T cells, or PBMCs.

Germline-derived CDR1 and CDR2 are MNHEY and SVGAGI. The CDR3 has 13 residues. J was trimmed by 6 bases and V by 5 bases; bases with no gene match: 4. Per the study methods: Reference gene primer amplification yielded estimated nucleated cell counts. The assay was immunoSEQ multiplex PCR, and TCRdb's table has in-frame clones only and misses some. That table furnishes V, J and clone size, whereas the DNA furnished D and trimming. Of about 350,000 clones in the sample, around nine tenths were seen once. This rearrangement joins TRBV6-5 to TRBJ1-1; TRBD1 matches 9 bases. The receptor was derived from a woman aged 55-69 years with COVID-19, enrolled during active disease. What was sequenced was peripheral blood. Here the CDR3 reads CASSTGGRAEAFF. For the CDR3, the DNA is TGTGCCAGCAGTACAGGGGGCCGCGCTGAAGCTTTCTTT.